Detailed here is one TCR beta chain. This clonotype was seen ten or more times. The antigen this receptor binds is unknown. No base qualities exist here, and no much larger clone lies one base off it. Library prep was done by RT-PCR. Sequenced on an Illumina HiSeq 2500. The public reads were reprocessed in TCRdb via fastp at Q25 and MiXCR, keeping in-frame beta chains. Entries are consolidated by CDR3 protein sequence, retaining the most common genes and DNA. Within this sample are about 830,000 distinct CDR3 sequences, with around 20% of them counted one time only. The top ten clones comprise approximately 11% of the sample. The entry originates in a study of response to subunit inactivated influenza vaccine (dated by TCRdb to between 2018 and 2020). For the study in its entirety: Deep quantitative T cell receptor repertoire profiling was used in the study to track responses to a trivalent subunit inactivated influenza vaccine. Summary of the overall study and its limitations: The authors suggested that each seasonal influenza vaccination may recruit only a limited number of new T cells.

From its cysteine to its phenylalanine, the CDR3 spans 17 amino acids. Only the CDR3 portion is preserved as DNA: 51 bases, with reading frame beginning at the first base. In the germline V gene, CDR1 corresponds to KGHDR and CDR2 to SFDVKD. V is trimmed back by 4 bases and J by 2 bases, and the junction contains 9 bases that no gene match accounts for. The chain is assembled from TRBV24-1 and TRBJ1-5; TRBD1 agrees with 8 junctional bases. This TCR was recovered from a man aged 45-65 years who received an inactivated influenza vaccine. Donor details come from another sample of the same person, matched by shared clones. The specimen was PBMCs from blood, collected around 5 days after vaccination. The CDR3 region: CATSDPRTGIGNQPQHF. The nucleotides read TGTGCCACCAGTGACCCAAGGACAGGGATCGGCAATCAGCCCCAGCATTTT.